The source of this TCR beta chain is a study of T cell responses to AZD1222 COVID-19 vaccine. Study findings and constraints: At study baseline, merely more than 5 AZD1222 recipients were seropositive. No repertoire was sampled before or during the peak T cell response, only after it. Donors were mostly white British, more females; clonal diversity possibly underestimated.

Generated by immunoSEQ multiplex PCR, the TCRdb table keeps only in-frame clones and is missing some. The sample gives about 83,000 clones, more than 85% of which show up once; around 30% is in the top ten. There are 16 residues in the CDR3. V dropped 6 bases and J dropped 0 bases, with 16 bases sitting between them. The germline gives CDR1 SGHNT, CDR2 YENEEA. With regard to this clone: Its antigen is still unknown.

The TCR originated in an adult who received the AZD1222 COVID-19 vaccine. This chain uses TRBV11-3 with TRBJ2-3; weak D call: TRBD1 (6 bases). Specimen: peripheral blood, collected 28 days after the second AZD1222 dose. In DNA, the CDR3 is TGTGCCAGCAGTTACGCCGGGACATCTAGCACAGATACGCAGTATTTT. This translates into CASSYAGTSSTDTQYF.